The entry below describes one T cell receptor (beta chain). The antigen is not known. From the PCR reads, TCRdb called clonotypes with MiXCR, one entry per CDR3 protein. The sample carries around 460,000 distinct CDR3 sequences, about a quarter recorded once. This CDR3 region has 13 residues. Looked up from germline, CDR1 is ENHRY and CDR2 is SYGVKD. Trimming removed 8 bases from V and 2 bases from J, with 12 bases in between. This sample was taken from a study of molecular identifiers for immune sequencing clone quantification. Study findings and constraints: Spiked Jurkat TCR RNA from one cell was reportedly detectable among around 960,000 naive cells.

This chain joins TRBV10-3 and TRBJ1-1; D is undetermined. This TCR came from a human donor in good health. Some libraries in this study had Jurkat cell RNA spiked in. The sequenced material came from naive CD8+ T cells from blood, with Jurkat cell RNA spiked in. Described subset: FACS-sorted CD8+CD4-CCR7+CD45RA+ naive T cells. The CDR3 loop reads CAIRLGINTEAFF. The CDR3 coding sequence is TGTGCCATCCGGCTGGGGATTAACACTGAAGCTTTCTTT.